The rows below give T cell receptor beta chains drawn from one sample of a study of tissue T cells after allogeneic stem cell transplantation. Assay used: immunoSEQ multiplex PCR; TCRdb lists only in-frame clones, some missing. Of about 1,500 clones listed, approximately 73% were seen once; the top ten hold around 13%. The input for sequencing was esophagus tissue, taken at autopsy. The source is a woman aged 18 to 49 with breast cancer. The conserved cysteine and the conserved F or W are not part of the CDR3 here.

TRBV6-2/TRBV6-3,TRBJ2-2,ASSYRDTGELF
TRBV5-1,TRBJ2-2,ASSSRQVNTGELF
TRBV19,TRBJ1-1,ASSKGTGNTEAF
TRBV7-9,TRBJ1-2,ASRGKVAWDYGYT
TRBV3-1/TRBV3-2,TRBJ2-1,ASSQGSVVDEQF
TRBV9,TRBJ2-5,ASSAPRGGVYQETQY
TRBV3-1/TRBV3-2,TRBJ1-5,ASSQEVGRPQH
TRBV19,TRBJ1-1,ASSIGTFMNTEAF
TRBV6-2/TRBV6-3,TRBJ2-7,ASSSGTSGGDTYEQY
TRBV27,TRBJ2-1,ASTWDRRVCEQF
TRBV4-1,TRBJ2-7,ASSQGQGEGYEQY
TRBV6-5,TRBJ2-3,ASSSGLARDTQY
TRBV7-9,TRBJ2-5,ASSLGWTVQETQY
TRBV30,TRBJ1-6,AYQNSVSYNSPLH
TRBV11-2,TRBJ2-2,ASSWTSGRATGELF
TRBV11-3,TRBJ2-5,ASSPGTDPRETQY
TRBV7-9,TRBJ2-3,ASSFWSPGSLD
TRBV5-1,TRBJ2-2,ASNGLVTGELF
TRBV28,TRBJ1-4,ASSFGAWGLF
TRBV11-2,TRBJ2-5,ASTRGQTQETQY
TRBV5-4,TRBJ1-6,ASRQATGGGVDSPLH
TRBV7-9,TRBJ1-4,ASSLGQGGEKLF
TRBV29-1,TRBJ1-5,SVGDRYQPQH
TRBV7-2,TRBJ2-3,ASSSPGLAGGEIYTQY
TRBV18,TRBJ1-5,ASSPSGQINQPQH
TRBV20-1,TRBJ2-7,SGGGAREQY
TRBV9,TRBJ2-2,ASSVAGGARTGELF
TRBV6-4,TRBJ2-3,ASSQDGTSGTDTQY
TRBV19,TRBJ1-2,ASSKQSGTGQYGYT
TRBV18,TRBJ1-1,ASSPRLTGTANMNTEAF
TRBV5-8,TRBJ2-3,ASSFSGLEADTQY
TRBV5-1,TRBJ2-7,ASSLGLAVGEQY
TRBV3-1/TRBV3-2,TRBJ2-1,ASSQDPGRSYNEQF
TRBV7-2,TRBJ2-1,ASREGANNEQF
TRBV11-2,TRBJ2-3,ASSETGGPDTQY
TRBV12-3/TRBV12-4,TRBJ1-3,ASRSGGGNTIY
TRBV27,TRBJ2-5,ASRQGYQETQY
TRBV7-8,TRBJ2-6,ASSLAVSGANVLT
TRBV6-5,TRBJ1-6,ASRAGLYSPLH
TRBV7-2,TRBJ2-1,ASRAQGPSSYNEQF
TRBV4-3,TRBJ2-3,ASSQGIKGPQY
TRBV6-2/TRBV6-3,TRBJ2-3,ASSYSIGRVANTDTQY
TRBV6-4,TRBJ2-1,ASSISSYNEQF
TRBV30,TRBJ2-1,AWSRLAVGGEQF
TRBV7-9,TRBJ2-5,ASSLGTGLGETQY
TRBV2,TRBJ2-3,ASREYMWTQY
TRBV7-9,TRBJ2-3,ASSLEIRADTQY
TRBV7-2,TRBJ2-7,ASSFGFGEGYEQY
TRBV7-6,TRBJ2-3,ASSLVGDTDTQY
TRBV18,TRBJ2-5,ASSPRGEETQY
TRBV2,TRBJ1-2,ASRDRGSHYGYT
TRBV9,TRBJ1-3,ASSVAPQGAISGNTIY
TRBV19,TRBJ1-4,ASSSRGRDEKLF
TRBV18,TRBJ1-4,ASSPTPTAELF
TRBV4-3,TRBJ2-2,ASSQAANTGELF
TRBV27,TRBJ2-3,ASSLGLAGGYSTDTQY
TRBV12-3/TRBV12-4,TRBJ2-5,AVGDVLRETQY
TRBV4-3,TRBJ1-2,ASSQEYHGYT
TRBV24-1,TRBJ2-5,ATSELAGGVQETQY
TRBV19,TRBJ2-5,ASSRNSKETQY